The rows below give T cell receptor beta chains drawn from one sample of a study of blood T cell repertoires in COVID-19. The table came from immunoSEQ multiplex PCR; TCRdb's copy has only in-frame clones and leaves some out. The repertoire holds approximately 190,000 clones, with approximately 91% as singletons. The source material was peripheral blood. The receptors stem from a middle-aged woman who had recovered from COVID-19. Both conserved end residues are part of each CDR3. Each record gives: D gene, V gene, J gene, clone size, CDR3 DNA, CDR3 protein. The D gene is left open where the match is weak. The listing skips clone size in some rows; elsewhere it reads once, few, many or a size class.

-	TRBV9	TRBJ2-6	once	TGTGCCAGCAGCGTCTTGTGGGGGGTCCCTGGGGCCAACGTCCTGACTTTC	CASSVLWGVPGANVLTF
-	TRBV28	TRBJ2-3	-	TGTGCCAGCAGTTTCCCGGGAACACTACGGGCCAGCACAGATACGCAGTATTTT	CASSFPGTLRASTDTQYF
TRBD2	TRBV7-2	TRBJ2-1	-	TGTGCCAGCAGCTCCCCGGGGGGACTAGCGATTTACAATGAGCAGTTCTTC	CASSSPGGLAIYNEQFF
-	TRBV28	TRBJ1-5	once	TGTGCCAGCAGCTACCCCCCCGGGGGTGGCAATCAGCCCCAGCATTTT	CASSYPPGGGNQPQHF
TRBD2	TRBV7-6	TRBJ2-2	-	TGTGCCAGCAGCTTAGATGGACTAGCCGGGGAGCTGTTTTTT	CASSLDGLAGELFF
-	TRBV7-2	TRBJ2-2	once	TGTGCCAGCAGCTTATCGGGGGGCAGACGAACCGGGGAGCTGTTTTTT	CASSLSGGRRTGELFF
TRBD1	TRBV7-9	TRBJ2-2	few	TGTGCCAGCAGCTTAAAGGGACAGGGCCCCGCGAACACCGGGGAGCTGTTTTTT	CASSLKGQGPANTGELFF
TRBD2	TRBV18	TRBJ2-1	once	TGTGCCAGCTCACCGCCGCTAGCGGAGTACAATGAGCAGTTCTTC	CASSPPLAEYNEQFF
-	TRBV5-1	TRBJ2-2	-	TGCGCCAGCAGCCCGCGGACAGATGACACCGGGGAGCTGTTTTTT	CASSPRTDDTGELFF
TRBD1	TRBV5-1	TRBJ2-3	once	TGCGCCAGCAGAGTACTGACAGGGAGCACAGATACGCAGTATTTT	CASRVLTGSTDTQYF
-	TRBV14	TRBJ2-1	-	TGTGCCAGCAGCCAAGAGGGCAGCCGCCTGCAGTTCTTC	CASSQEGSRLQFF
TRBD1	TRBV4-3	TRBJ1-2	-	TGCGCCAGCAGCCACGACAGGGGGCTGGCCTATGGCTACACCTTC	CASSHDRGLAYGYTF
-	TRBV2	TRBJ1-5	-	TGTGCCAGCAGTGATCTAGGGGGCAATCAGCCCCAGCATTTT	CASSDLGGNQPQHF
-	TRBV4-3	TRBJ1-1	-	TGCGCCAGCAGCCAAAACCCCTCGGCGGGGGAAGCTTTCTTT	CASSQNPSAGEAFF
-	TRBV29-1	TRBJ1-1	-	TGCAGCGGCTTTAAGGGACTCCCGGGGGTGGCTGAAGCTTTCTTT	CSGFKGLPGVAEAFF
TRBD1	TRBV7-8	TRBJ1-2	-	TGTGCCAGCAGCCCCTCCGGATGGGACAGAAAACAGGGGCCCCCTAACTATGGCTACACCTTC	CASSPSGWDRKQGPPNYGYTF
-	TRBV3-1/TRBV3-2	TRBJ1-5	-	TGTGCCAGCAGCCAAGATAGCACAGGACAGCAGCCCCAGCATTTT	CASSQDSTGQQPQHF
-	TRBV10-3	TRBJ2-7	-	TGTGCCATCAGTGAGTCGTCCGCCTACGAGCAGTACTTC	CAISESSAYEQYF
-	TRBV2	TRBJ2-2	-	TGTGCCAGCAGACCTCCTGCGGGTGCCGGGGAGCTGTTTTTT	CASRPPAGAGELFF
-	TRBV28	TRBJ2-2	-	TGTGCCAGCAGTAACCCGGACTTCCAGAACACCGGGGAGCTGTTTTTT	CASSNPDFQNTGELFF
TRBD1	TRBV6-6	TRBJ1-2	-	TGTGCCAGCAGTTACCCCCCCCCGGGACAGGGTTATGGCTACACCTTC	CASSYPPPGQGYGYTF
TRBD1	TRBV10-3	TRBJ1-1	-	TGTGCCATCCGGGTCACAACGGACAGGCAAGAAGCTTTCTTT	CAIRVTTDRQEAFF
-	TRBV11-3	TRBJ2-3	-	TGTGCCAGCAGCTCGGGACTTCCAGGGGATACGCAGTATTTT	CASSSGLPGDTQYF
TRBD2	TRBV30	TRBJ2-5	once	TGTGCCTGGAGTTTAGGTCTGCGGGAGCAAGAGACCCAGTACTTC	CAWSLGLREQETQYF
-	TRBV27	TRBJ1-2	-	TGTGCCAGCAGTGGCGGACAGTCACACTATGGCTACACCTTC	CASSGGQSHYGYTF
-	TRBV7-9	TRBJ1-1	once	TGTGCCAGCAGCCAGACGACGGGAGGCGGCTTGAACACTGAAGCTTTCTTT	CASSQTTGGGLNTEAFF
TRBD1	TRBV28	TRBJ2-1	-	TGTGCCAGCAGTCCGGCTGACAGGGACGAGGGTGAGCAGTTCTTC	CASSPADRDEGEQFF
-	TRBV7-2	TRBJ1-1	-	TGTGCCAGCAGCTTTTCTCGGAACACTGAAGCTTTCTTT	CASSFSRNTEAFF
-	TRBV7-8	TRBJ1-2	-	TGTGCCAGCAGCTTAGCTGGAGGGGCAGGCTATGGCTACACCTTC	CASSLAGGAGYGYTF
-	TRBV3-1/TRBV3-2	TRBJ1-1	-	TGTGCCAGCAGCCTCCCCATGAACACTGAAGCTTTCTTT	CASSLPMNTEAFF
TRBD1	TRBV29-1	TRBJ1-1	-	TGCAGCGTTGACAGGGGGGTCACTGAAGCTTTCTTT	CSVDRGVTEAFF
TRBD1	TRBV7-3	TRBJ2-7	once	TGTGCCAGCAGCCCGGACAGGAGCGCCTACGAGCAGTACTTC	CASSPDRSAYEQYF
TRBD1	TRBV27	TRBJ1-5	-	TGTGCCAGCAGTTTACACCAAGGACAGGGGAGGCAGCCCCAGCATTTT	CASSLHQGQGRQPQHF
-	TRBV7-2	TRBJ1-4	once	TGTGCCAGCAGCTTACCCGGGACGGTCGGGGGGATGTTTTTT	CASSLPGTVGGMFF
TRBD1	TRBV7-8	TRBJ1-5	-	TGTGCCAGCAGCGTAAACTCCGGACAGGGGGCAGGCCAGCCCCAGCATTTT	CASSVNSGQGAGQPQHF
TRBD1	TRBV12-3/TRBV12-4	TRBJ1-4	-	TGTGCCAGCCAACAGGGGGCGGGCGAAAAACTGTTTTTT	CASQQGAGEKLFF
-	TRBV3-1/TRBV3-2	TRBJ1-3	-	TGTGCCAGCAGCCAAGATGCAGGGTTGGCAAACACCATATATTTT	CASSQDAGLANTIYF
-	TRBV24-1	TRBJ1-5	few	TGTGCCACCAGTGATTCGCGGGGGAGTAGCAATCAGCCCCAGCATTTT	CATSDSRGSSNQPQHF
-	TRBV12-3/TRBV12-4	TRBJ2-2	-	TGTGCCAGCACCAAACAGACATTCGGGGAGCTGTTTTTT	CASTKQTFGELFF
-	TRBV6-2/TRBV6-3	TRBJ2-2	few	TGTGCCAGCAGTGGCCCCGGCGCAGGGCTTTCCACCGGGGAGCTGTTTTTT	CASSGPGAGLSTGELFF
TRBD1	TRBV19	TRBJ1-2	-	TGTGCCAGTAGTAAGGGACAGGTCAACTATGGCTACACCTTC	CASSKGQVNYGYTF
TRBD1	TRBV19	TRBJ2-2	once	TGTGCCAGTAGCCAGCTGAGGATGGGACAGGGGGCGAAGAACACCGGGGAGCTGTTTTTT	CASSQLRMGQGAKNTGELFF
-	TRBV7-6	TRBJ2-1	-	TGTGCCAGCAGCTTAACTACCGGGAACTACAATGAGCAGTTCTTC	CASSLTTGNYNEQFF
-	TRBV6-1	TRBJ2-7	-	TGTGCCAGCAGTGAACCCGGGACTTCCTACGAGCAGTACTTC	CASSEPGTSYEQYF
-	TRBV7-3	TRBJ2-1	-	TGTGCCAGCAGCTCGGTAGCGGATCCCAATGAGCAGTTCTTC	CASSSVADPNEQFF
-	TRBV19	TRBJ1-5	few	TGTGCCAGTAGTTACCAGGCTTATAGCAATCAGCCCCAGCATTTT	CASSYQAYSNQPQHF
-	TRBV4-2	TRBJ2-2	-	TGTGCCAGCAGCCAAGCAGAGGTGTCTTACACCGGGGAGCTGTTTTTT	CASSQAEVSYTGELFF
TRBD1	TRBV7-2	TRBJ1-5	-	TGTGCCAGCAGCTTAGGGACAGGGAACGGGCAGCCCCAGCATTTT	CASSLGTGNGQPQHF
-	TRBV7-9	TRBJ2-7	-	TGTGCCAGCAGCCTCGGCGCAGGGCTCTCCTACGAGCAGTACTTC	CASSLGAGLSYEQYF
-	TRBV28	TRBJ1-3	-	TGTGCCAGCAGTTCGGGACTGACCGCCAACACCATATATTTT	CASSSGLTANTIYF
-	TRBV3-1/TRBV3-2	TRBJ2-3	once	TGTGCCAGCAGCCCCCTCGGGTATACGCAGTATTTT	CASSPLGYTQYF